The entry below describes one T cell receptor beta chain. A single count supports this clone. This clone's antigen is unknown. No quality values exist for individual bases; no much larger clone is one base distant. At one collaborating source in Seattle, patients were enrolled during active infection and were followed longitudinally through the course of disease. The collaborating institutions used their own protocols to collect whole blood in K2EDTA tubes. For TCRbeta analysis, collaborators shipped samples as frozen whole blood, isolated PBMCs, or DNA extracted from either of those sample types. The entry originates in a study of blood T cell repertoires in COVID-19 (dated by TCRdb to 2019 to 2021). Regarding the complete study: Samples covering the acute and convalescent phases of COVID-19 were provided by collaborators in the United States, Italy and Spain. The prospective study material was composed of cDNA or gDNA derived from T cells, B-cell-depleted T cells, or PBMCs. Deeply sampled blood TCRbeta repertoires from subjects exposed to, actively infected with, or recovered from COVID-19 were included in the dataset. A freely available public database, intended as a resource for researchers studying the immune response to SARS-CoV-2, is where the repertoires were released. Samples came from the ongoing ImmuneRACE study (first 160 participants) plus 1,254 subjects from 6 global collaborators. Nearly every sample came with metadata listing a de-identified subject ID, COVID-19 status, age in years and sex. Where available, HLA class I and class II types were taken from metadata supplied by the sample provider and were not determined by assay-based typing. What the study reported, not specific to this receptor: Clinical and demographic metadata were provided uncurated, with the amount varying by source and participant.

Sequences MDHEN (CDR1) and SYDVKM (CDR2) are obtained from the germline V gene. A distance of 12 bases separates the germline ends of V and J, which lose 1 base and 6 bases respectively. Inclusive of the bounding cysteine and phenylalanine, the CDR3 is 14 residues long. Only the CDR3 region is kept as DNA, spanning 42 bases read in frame from base 1. TCRbeta CDR3 regions were amplified from genomic DNA using the immunoSEQ Assay, a bias-controlled multiplex PCR. The source study handled its data this way. The number of nucleated cells in each sample was estimated from the amplification of reference gene primers within the assay. To quantify the absolute abundance of each unique TCRbeta CDR3 rearrangement, sequence reads were collapsed and filtered. For each sample, productive Simpson clonality was calculated by taking the square root of Simpson's diversity index across productive rearrangements. TCRdb carries this immuneACCESS record with in-frame sequences only. Its versions omit some clonotypes, under half of them owing to an unresolved V gene in the studies checked, with the rest unexplained. The V and J calls and clone size are taken from that table; D and trimming were inferred from the DNA. The sample table records about 270,000 clones; roughly nine tenths of these occur just once. About an eighth of the sample is held by the ten biggest clonotypes.

The source material was peripheral blood. This clonotype was obtained from a woman aged 30 to 39 with COVID-19, enrolled during active disease. The chain uses TRBV28 and TRBJ1-2, with no confident D gene call. The CDR3 reads CASSLSSRVDGYTF. Read as DNA, the sequence is TGTGCCAGCAGTTTATCGTCGCGGGTTGATGGCTACACCTTC.